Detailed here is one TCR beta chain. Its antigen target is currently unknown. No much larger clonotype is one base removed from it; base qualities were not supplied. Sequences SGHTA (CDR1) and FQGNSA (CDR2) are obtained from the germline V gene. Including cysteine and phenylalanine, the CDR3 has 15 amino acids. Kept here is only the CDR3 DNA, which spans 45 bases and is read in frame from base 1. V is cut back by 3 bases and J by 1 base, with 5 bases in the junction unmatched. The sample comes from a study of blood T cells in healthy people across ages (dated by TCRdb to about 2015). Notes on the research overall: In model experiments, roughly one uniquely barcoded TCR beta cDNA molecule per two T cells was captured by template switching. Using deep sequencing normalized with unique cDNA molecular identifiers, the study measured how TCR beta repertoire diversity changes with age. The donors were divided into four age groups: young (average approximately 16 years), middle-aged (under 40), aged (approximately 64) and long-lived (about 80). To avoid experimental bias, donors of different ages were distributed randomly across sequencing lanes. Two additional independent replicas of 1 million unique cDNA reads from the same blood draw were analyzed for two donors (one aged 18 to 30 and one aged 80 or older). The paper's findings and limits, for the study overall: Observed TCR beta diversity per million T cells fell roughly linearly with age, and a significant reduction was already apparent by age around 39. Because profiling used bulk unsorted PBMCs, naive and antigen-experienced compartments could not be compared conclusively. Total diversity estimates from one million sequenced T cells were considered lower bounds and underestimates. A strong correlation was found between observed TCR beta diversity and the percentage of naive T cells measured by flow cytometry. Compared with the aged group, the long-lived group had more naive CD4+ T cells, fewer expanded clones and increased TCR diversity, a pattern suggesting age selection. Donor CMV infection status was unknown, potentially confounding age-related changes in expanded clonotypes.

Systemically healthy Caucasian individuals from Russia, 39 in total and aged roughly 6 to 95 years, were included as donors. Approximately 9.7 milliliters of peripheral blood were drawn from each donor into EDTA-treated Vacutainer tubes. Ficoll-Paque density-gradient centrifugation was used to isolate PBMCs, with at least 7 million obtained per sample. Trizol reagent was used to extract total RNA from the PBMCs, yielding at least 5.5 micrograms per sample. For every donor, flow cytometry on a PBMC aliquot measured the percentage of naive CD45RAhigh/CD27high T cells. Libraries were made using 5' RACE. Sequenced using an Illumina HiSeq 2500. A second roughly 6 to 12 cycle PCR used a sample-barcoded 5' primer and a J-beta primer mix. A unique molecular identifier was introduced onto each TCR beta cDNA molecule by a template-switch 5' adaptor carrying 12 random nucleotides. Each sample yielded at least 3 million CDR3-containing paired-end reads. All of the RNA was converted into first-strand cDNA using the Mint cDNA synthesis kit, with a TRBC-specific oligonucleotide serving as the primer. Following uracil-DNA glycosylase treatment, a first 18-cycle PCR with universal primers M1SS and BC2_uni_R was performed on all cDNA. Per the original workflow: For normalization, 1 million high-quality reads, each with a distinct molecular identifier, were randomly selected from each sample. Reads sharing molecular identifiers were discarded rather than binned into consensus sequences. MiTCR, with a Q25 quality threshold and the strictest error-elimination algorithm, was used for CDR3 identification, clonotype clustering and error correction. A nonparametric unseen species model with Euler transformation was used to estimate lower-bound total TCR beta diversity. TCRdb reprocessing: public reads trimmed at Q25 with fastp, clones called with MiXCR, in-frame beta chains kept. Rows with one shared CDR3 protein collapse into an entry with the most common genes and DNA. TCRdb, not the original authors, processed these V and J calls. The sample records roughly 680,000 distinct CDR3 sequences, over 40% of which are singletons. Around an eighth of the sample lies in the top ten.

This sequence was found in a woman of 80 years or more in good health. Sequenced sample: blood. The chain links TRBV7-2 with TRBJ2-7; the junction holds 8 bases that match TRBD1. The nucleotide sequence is TGTGCCAGCAGCTTGCAGGGGGCCCCTTCCTACGAGCAGTACTTC. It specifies CASSLQGAPSYEQYF.